These 21 T cell receptor beta chains share one sample of origin, sequenced in a study of T cell responses to AZD1222 COVID-19 vaccine. Measured with immunoSEQ multiplex PCR; TCRdb has only the in-frame clones, and not every one. Counted here are 130,000 or so clones, 86% occurring once; the ten biggest clones make up about 12%. The source was peripheral blood, collected on day 0 of AZD1222 vaccination. These receptors all stem from an adult in good health.

This rearrangement joins TRBV10-3 to TRBJ1-1; TRBD1 matches at 10 bases. The germline V gene encodes CDR1 ENHRY and CDR2 SYGVKD. The CDR3 is made up of 22 amino acids. The ends lost 6 bases at V and 0 bases at J; junction bases unmatched: 25. CDR3 in amino acids: CAISGNMDRGTDHPDLNTEAFF. The DNA for the CDR3 is TGTGCCATCAGCGGAAACATGGACAGGGGGACTGACCACCCGGACCTGAACACTGAAGCTTTCTTT.

V is TRBV6-4 and J is TRBJ2-3; 11 nucleotides agree with TRBD2. Trimming cost V 6 bases and J 4 bases; bases outside gene matches: 6. Germline loops: CDR1 MRHNA, CDR2 SNTAGT. The CDR3 has 15 amino acids. CDR3 amino acids: CASSQTSGNADTQYF. The CDR3 DNA sequence: TGTGCCAGCAGCCAGACTAGCGGGAACGCAGATACGCAGTATTTT.

The J gene is TRBJ2-3, the V gene TRBV7-2; TRBD2 matches 7 bases. The CDR3 runs 14 residues. Per germline, CDR1 SGHTA and CDR2 FQGNSA. The CDR3 DNA follows: TGTGCTACCATGAGGGCTAGCGGCCTTGATACGCAGTATTTT. This translates into CATMRASGLDTQYF.

A word on this clone: An end of the junction differs from the germline gene, which may be a read error. The V call is TRBV6-5, the J call TRBJ1-4, with 10 bases fitting TRBD1. The CDR3 runs 15 residues. Germline V gene data show CDR1 as MNHEY and CDR2 as SVGAGI. This CDR3 is CASRPTGGPNEKLFF. The CDR3 DNA is TGTGCCAGCAGGCCGACAGGGGGCCCTAATGAAAAACTGTTCTTT.

This clone was seen a few times. This chain links TRBV2 with TRBJ2-7, with 7 bases that match TRBD1. This CDR3 is 15 amino acids long. The junction had 4 bases not matched to a gene; V was cut back by 2 bases and J by 0 bases. Germline V CDR1 and CDR2: SNHLY, FYNNEI. Written as DNA, the CDR3 is TGTGCCAGCAGTGAAATCCGGACAGGCTCCTACGAGCAGTACTTC. Translation: CASSEIRTGSYEQYF.

The CDR3 here is CASSLPQTRQETQYF. For the CDR3, the DNA is TGTGCCAGCAGCCTACCTCAAACCCGGCAAGAGACCCAGTACTTC. The V and J genes are TRBV3-1 (or the pseudogene TRBV3-2) and TRBJ2-5; no definite D call. V was trimmed by 4 bases and J by 2 bases, leaving 14 bases between them. The germline V gene encodes CDR1 LGHDT and CDR2 YNNKEL (reference sequence). The CDR3 runs 15 residues.

The chain combines TRBV11-2 with TRBJ2-5; D gene unclear. Per germline, CDR1 SGHAT and CDR2 FQNNGV. Trimming removed 2 bases from V and 5 bases from J, with 9 bases in between. The CDR3 has 13 residues. CDR3 nucleotides: TGTGCCAGCAGCTTAAGTGTTAGGGAGACCCAGTACTTC. It encodes CASSLSVRETQYF.

The V and J genes are TRBV7-2 and TRBJ2-5; the D gene is possibly TRBD2 (5 bases). The V gene lost 0 bases and the J gene lost 5 bases, with 10 bases spanning the gap. This CDR3 contains 14 residues. Germline CDR1 is SGHTA and CDR2 is FQGNSA. CDR3 nucleotide sequence: TGTGCCAGCAGCTTAGCGCCACTAGTGGAGACCCAGTACTTC. Translated, it gives CASSLAPLVETQYF.

This chain links TRBV27 with TRBJ2-7, with a possible D match to TRBD2 (5 bases). The length of the CDR3 is 16 residues. With 5 bases removed from V and 4 bases from J, the gap between germline ends came to 21 bases. Germline loops: CDR1 MNHEY, CDR2 SMNVEV (reference sequence). In DNA form, the CDR3 reads TGTGCCAGCAGTGGGGAGTTGGGCCCCTCGAGGTACGAGCAGTACTTC. This encodes CASSGELGPSRYEQYF.

This clone was detected once. The rearrangement uses TRBV4-3 and TRBJ1-2; D is unclear. Trimming took off 0 bases at V and 10 bases at J, with 12 bases between the two ends. Germline V CDR1 and CDR2: LGHNA, YSLEER. CDR3 size: 13 residues. The CDR3 DNA follows: TGCGCCAGCAGCCAAGATCATAGGTCGCCCTACACCTTC. This sequence encodes CASSQDHRSPYTF.

This chain connects TRBV10-3 to TRBJ1-6, with a tentative D call TRBD1 (6 bases). CDR3 length: 14 residues. Per germline, CDR1 ENHRY and CDR2 SYGVKD. Trimming pared 6 bases from V and 10 bases from J, leaving 16 bases between. This CDR3 reads CAISRQAGDSPLHF. In DNA form, the CDR3 reads TGTGCCATCAGCCGACAGGCGGGCGACTCACCCCTCCACTTT.

The J gene is TRBJ2-1, the V gene TRBV9, with 14 bases fitting TRBD2. Germline V CDR1 and CDR2: SGDLS, YYNGEE. CDR3 length: 20 residues. J lost 0 bases, V lost 0 bases, and 8 bases had no gene match. This CDR3 reads CASSVGGGTSGGSSYNEQFF. In DNA form, the CDR3 reads TGTGCCAGCAGCGTAGGAGGAGGGACTAGCGGGGGAAGCTCCTACAATGAGCAGTTCTTC.

The chain couples TRBV7-8 to TRBJ1-4; D is uncertain. V was trimmed by 7 bases and J by 5 bases, leaving 17 bases between them. Germline V gene sequence: CDR1 SGHVS, CDR2 FQNEAQ. The CDR3 loop spans 15 amino acids. CDR3 protein: CASTPGNGRNEKLFF. The DNA for the CDR3 is TGTGCCAGCACGCCGGGTAACGGCCGAAATGAAAAACTGTTTTTT.

This chain joins TRBV7-3 and TRBJ1-1; D not resolved. V lost 1 base and J 0 bases, leaving 6 bases between the germline ends. CDR3 size: 14 residues. Germline V gene data show CDR1 as SGHTA and CDR2 as FQGTGA. CDR3 region: CASSLNGVNTEAFF. The DNA of the CDR3 is TGTGCCAGCAGCTTAAATGGGGTGAACACTGAAGCTTTCTTT.

The rearrangement uses TRBV5-1 and TRBJ2-3; D remains unclear. Germline V CDR1 and CDR2: SGHRS, YFSETQ. The V end lost 4 bases, the J end lost 0 bases, and 9 bases lay between the germline ends. The CDR3 totals 14 residues. The CDR3 region is CASSEAVSTDTQYF. For the CDR3, the DNA is TGCGCCAGCAGCGAGGCGGTAAGCACAGATACGCAGTATTTT.

This rearrangement joins TRBV11-2 to TRBJ2-7, with 7 bases that match TRBD2. Losses at the gene ends were 6 bases for V and 3 bases for J; bases not matched to a gene: 8. The germline CDR1 and CDR2 sequences are SGHAT and FQNNGV. This CDR3 is 14 amino acids long. CDR3 in amino acids: CASSPGTTYYEQYF. For the CDR3, the DNA is TGTGCCAGCAGTCCCGGGACTACCTACTACGAGCAGTACTTC.

The chain has TRBV5-1 and TRBJ2-7; 8 bases are a match to TRBD1. The CDR3 totals 15 residues. V dropped 2 bases and J dropped 3; count of bases not matched to a gene: 7. CDR1 is SGHRS, CDR2 YFSETQ, per germline. The DNA for the CDR3 is TGCGCCAGCAGCTTAGGGGCAGGGGGCAACTACGAGCAGTACTTC. This translates into CASSLGAGGNYEQYF.

This rearrangement joins TRBV19 to TRBJ1-2; possibly TRBD1 for D (5 bases). V lost 5 bases and J lost 2, with 15 bases in between. This CDR3 has 15 amino acids. The germline V gene encodes CDR1 LNHDA and CDR2 SQIVND (reference sequence). DNA of the CDR3: TGTGCCAGTAGTGTCCGGGACGGCCTCAACTATGGCTACACCTTC. It encodes CASSVRDGLNYGYTF.

This sequence joins TRBV7-8 and TRBJ1-5; D is unclear. The germline V gene encodes CDR1 SGHVS and CDR2 FQNEAQ. Trimming shortened V by 0 bases and J by 0 bases, and 6 bases separated the two germline ends. The CDR3 runs 15 residues. CDR3 in amino acids: CASSLALYSNQPQHF. In DNA form, the CDR3 reads TGTGCCAGCAGCTTAGCTCTGTATAGCAATCAGCCCCAGCATTTT.

The rearrangement links TRBV6-4 to TRBJ1-6; D unclear. V dropped 6 bases and J dropped 0 bases, with 9 bases sitting between them. Germline values: CDR1 MRHNA, CDR2 SNTAGT. This CDR3 region has 15 residues. CDR3 coding DNA: TGTGCCAGCAGGAAAGATAGCTCCTATAATTCACCCCTCCACTTT. Encoded protein: CASRKDSSYNSPLHF.

J is TRBJ2-5 and V is TRBV7-2, with D possibly TRBD1 on 7 matching bases. The germline CDR1 and CDR2 sequences are SGHTA and FQGNSA. There are 14 residues in the CDR3. The germline V and J ends were trimmed by 3 bases and 2 bases, with 10 bases remaining between them. The CDR3 nucleotides are TGTGCCAGCAGCTTCCAGGGGGGACAAGAGACCCAGTACTTC. It encodes CASSFQGGQETQYF.